This section outlines one T cell receptor (beta chain) sequence together with its context. This sample stems from a study of blood T cell repertoires in COVID-19. Some clones are missing from TCRdb's copy, which holds only in-frame ones; the method was immunoSEQ multiplex PCR. The sample contains 200,000 to 250,000 clones, 81% of which appear only once. After removal of 4 bases from V and 2 bases from J, the junction contained 5 bases not matched to a gene. Per germline, CDR1 SGHNT and CDR2 YYREEE (reference sequence). The CDR3 spans 15 residues. This receptor was identified in an elderly woman with COVID-19, enrolled during active disease. J is TRBJ2-7 and V is TRBV5-4, with 11 bases matching TRBD1. What was sequenced was peripheral blood. The CDR3 nucleotides are TGTGCCAGCAGCCGCCCGGGACAGGGGGCCTACGAGCAGTACTTC. It yields the protein CASSRPGQGAYEQYF.